One and the same sample provided the 6 T cell receptor beta chains below, sequenced in a study of T cells in localized non-small cell lung cancer (dated by TCRdb to 2018 to 2021). Library prep was done by the immunoSEQ multiplex PCR assay. TCRdb limited this immuneACCESS table to in-frame rearrangements with V and J called. A share of clones is missing; checked studies link under half to unresolved V genes, and the rest is unexplained. A total of some 54,000 clones appear in this sample, around three quarters of them only once. The top ten clonotypes cover around 4.5% of the sample. The starting material was PBMCs, obtained before any cancer treatment. The receptors come from a woman aged 35 to 69 with stage II lung adenocarcinoma.

CDR3 amino acids: CASSRTGTNEKLFF. In DNA form, the CDR3 reads TGTGCCAGCAGCAGAACCGGGACTAATGAAAAACTGTTTTTT. V and J are TRBV9 and TRBJ1-4; D is unresolved. CDR1 is SGDLS and CDR2 is YYNGEE in the germline V gene. The CDR3 contains 14 residues. Trimming removed 4 bases from V and 2 bases from J, with 9 bases in between.

This chain uses TRBV9 with TRBJ2-3, with D possibly being TRBD2 (6 bases). CDR3 length: 15 amino acids. Between the trimmed V and J ends, which lost 4 bases and 2 bases, there was a span of 14 bases. Germline assignment: CDR1 SGDLS and CDR2 YYNGEE. The DNA for the CDR3 is TGTGCCAGCAGCATACAGGACTATTACACAGATACGCAGTATTTT. As protein: CASSIQDYYTDTQYF.

The chain combines TRBV2 with TRBJ1-2; D is possibly TRBD1 (6 bases). There are 13 residues in the CDR3. The V gene lost 8 bases and the J gene lost 2 bases, with 12 bases spanning the gap. Per germline, CDR1 SNHLY and CDR2 FYNNEI. CDR3 protein: CASQGNINYGYTF. CDR3 DNA sequence: TGTGCCAGCCAGGGGAACATCAACTATGGCTACACCTTC.

The chain uses TRBV18 and TRBJ1-1; perhaps TRBD1 as D (5 bases). The V and J ends lost 7 bases and 0 bases respectively, with 15 bases between them. This CDR3 spans 15 amino acids. CDR1 is KGHSH, CDR2 LQKENI, per germline. CDR3 in DNA: TGTGCCAGCTTGGGGGGGAGGGGTATGAACACTGAAGCTTTCTTT. Its translation is CASLGGRGMNTEAFF.

In this sample, this clone turned up a few times. This chain joins TRBV28 and TRBJ1-4; possible D gene TRBD1, 6 bases. Per the germline V gene, CDR1 is MDHEN and CDR2 is SYDVKM. V was shortened by 7 bases and J by 8 bases, with 14 bases between the two germline ends. This CDR3 comprises 13 residues. Written as DNA, the CDR3 is TGTGCCAGCACCTCCCACAGGGACGAAAAACTGTTTTTT. This gives the protein CASTSHRDEKLFF.

In this sample, this clone turned up a few times. The gene calls are TRBV5-4 and TRBJ2-5; 9 nucleotides align to TRBD2. CDR1 SGHNT and CDR2 YYREEE come from the germline V gene (reference sequence). V gave up 5 bases and J gave up 3 bases; unmatched junction bases: 8. This CDR3 has 15 amino acids. The CDR3 nucleotides are TGTGCCAGCAGATTAGCGGGGGCACTCGAAGAGACCCAGTACTTC. Encoded protein: CASRLAGALEETQYF.